The next 25 T cell receptor beta chains were all read from a single sample in a study of post-analysis software for immune sequencing data. Regarding the study as a whole: In patients, about 5 TRBV segments were more frequent than in controls, with TRBV5-6, TRBV5-1 and TRBV20-1 among them.

No cognate antigen is known for these TCRs. Unique molecular identifiers were carried by the TCR beta cDNA libraries. Each CDR3 protein is one row after TCRdb ran MiXCR on the PCR reads. This table holds 400,000 to 500,000 distinct CDR3 sequences, roughly 38% found once. Sequencing input: blood. These receptors came from a girl aged 2 to 9 with multiple sclerosis.

This clonotype has a single count. The gene calls are TRBV28 and TRBJ1-4; possibly TRBD1 for D (5 bases). Trimming stripped 3 bases from V and 6 bases from J, with 14 bases between. This CDR3 has 15 amino acids. The germline CDR1 and CDR2 sequences are MDHEN and SYDVKM. The CDR3: CASSFRQRRDEKLFF. CDR3 bases: TGTGCCAGCAGTTTCCGACAGCGGAGAGATGAAAAACTGTTTTTT.

In its sample, this clonotype was seen many times. CDR3 in amino acids: CASSFYRDGYGYTF. DNA of the CDR3: TGTGCCAGCAGTTTCTACAGGGACGGCTATGGCTACACCTTC. This chain uses TRBV6-2 or TRBV6-3 with TRBJ1-2; a possible D gene is TRBD1 (6 bases). CDR1 and CDR2 from the germline V gene are MNHEY and SVGEGT. This CDR3 spans 14 amino acids. Trimming shortened V by 4 bases and J by 4 bases, and 13 bases separated the two germline ends.

In its sample, this clonotype was seen a few times. V gene TRBV7-6 combines with J gene TRBJ1-1; D perhaps matches TRBD1 (6 bases). The CDR3 loop spans 14 amino acids. Germline loops: CDR1 SGHVS, CDR2 FNYEAQ. Trimming took 2 bases from V and 4 from J, leaving 11 bases between them. CDR3 nucleotide sequence: TGTGCCAGCAGCTTAATGGGGGCCGGCACTGAAGCTTTCTTT. It codes for CASSLMGAGTEAFF.

The rearrangement links TRBV7-2 to TRBJ2-3, with D unresolved. Between the trimmed V and J ends, which lost 5 bases and 5 bases, there was a span of 17 bases. Germline CDR1 reads SGHTA; CDR2 reads FQGNSA. There are 15 residues in the CDR3. CDR3 sequence: CASSPSGAVGDTQYF. CDR3 DNA: TGTGCCAGCAGCCCTTCCGGAGCCGTGGGAGATACGCAGTATTTT. Variable domain in full (rest from reference TRBV7-2 and TRBJ2-3): GAGVSQSPSNKVTEKGKDVELRCDPISGHTALYWYRQSLGQGLEFLIYFQGNSAPDKSGLPSDRFSAERTGGSVSTLTIQRTQQEDSAVYLCASSPSGAVGDTQYFGPGTRLTVL.

In this sample, this clonotype turned up a few times. The chain links TRBV5-1 to TRBJ2-5, with 11 bases lining up with TRBD2. The DNA end is more similar to TRBJ2-7, so the J call may be wrong. CDR3 size: 15 residues. Per germline, CDR1 SGHRS and CDR2 YFSETQ. CDR3 protein: CASSDTSGRVSEQYF. The CDR3 DNA is TGCGCCAGCAGCGATACTAGCGGGAGAGTAAGCGAGCAGTACTTC.

The V gene is TRBV4-3, the J gene TRBJ2-3, with a possible D match to TRBD1 (6 bases). Germline V gene sequence: CDR1 LGHNA, CDR2 YSLEER. V was cut by 0 bases and J by 0 bases, with 10 bases left in between. The CDR3 sequence is 16 residues long. The CDR3 loop reads CASSQDRGYSTDTQYF. Here the CDR3 DNA reads TGCGCCAGCAGCCAAGACAGGGGTTATAGCACAGATACGCAGTATTTT.

The chain recombines TRBV4-1 with TRBJ2-1; TRBD2 is a possible D gene (5 bases). The CDR3 contains 15 residues. V was cut by 3 bases and J by 0 bases, with 9 bases left in between. Per germline, CDR1 MGHRA and CDR2 YSYEKL. CDR3 loop: CASSHEDYSYNEQFF. CDR3 coding DNA: TGCGCCAGCAGCCATGAAGACTACTCCTACAATGAGCAGTTCTTC.

V gene TRBV30 combines with J gene TRBJ1-5; D is ambiguous. This CDR3 is 18 amino acids long. The V end was cut by 0 bases, the J end by 6 bases, with 24 bases between. Germline V gene data show CDR1 as GTSNPN and CDR2 as SVGIG (reference sequence). The chain's CDR3 is CAWSVFPRLGVRGQPQHF. The CDR3 coding sequence is TGTGCCTGGAGTGTATTCCCCCGGCTCGGGGTTCGGGGTCAGCCCCAGCATTTT.

A remark on this clonotype: Possible read error: a much larger clone is one base away. The chain has TRBV11-3 and TRBJ1-1; D is perhaps TRBD1 (5 bases). Trimming took off 3 bases at V and 1 base at J, with 6 bases between the two ends. Germline V gene lookup returns CDR1 SGHNT and CDR2 YENEEA. This CDR3 is built from 13 residues. The CDR3 here is CASSFDRNTEAFF. CDR3 sequence (DNA): TGTGCCAGCAGCTTCGACAGGAACACTGAAGCTTTCTTT.

The rearrangement uses TRBV12-3 or TRBV12-4 and TRBJ2-5; possibly TRBD1 for D (6 bases). The end of the DNA is better explained by TRBJ2-7, so the J call may be wrong. The CDR3 is 13 amino acids. CDR3: CASSLGRQAEQYF. DNA of the CDR3: TGTGCCAGCAGTTTAGGGCGACAGGCCGAGCAGTACTTC.

The rearrangement uses TRBV6-2 or TRBV6-3 and TRBJ1-4; D is perhaps TRBD1 (5 bases). Germline V CDR1 and CDR2: MNHEY, SVGEGT. Trimming took off 6 bases at V and 0 bases at J, with 20 bases between the two ends. The CDR3 covers 18 residues. In nucleotides, the CDR3 is TGTGCCAGCAGCCCAGTCCGACAGTCCGTCGCAACTAATGAAAAACTGTTTTTT. Translation gives CASSPVRQSVATNEKLFF.

This clonotype was seen a few times. This chain links TRBV7-9 with TRBJ2-7; a possible D gene is TRBD1 (6 bases). The V gene's germline CDR1 is SEHNR and CDR2 FQNEAQ (reference sequence). The V end lost 5 bases, the J end lost 4 bases, and 18 bases lay between the germline ends. The CDR3 totals 15 residues. CDR3 coding DNA: TGTGCCAGCAGCCATACTCAGGGGTCTATGTACGAGCAGTACTTC. It yields the protein CASSHTQGSMYEQYF. Complete variable domain (other parts from reference TRBV7-9 and TRBJ2-7): DTGVSQNPRHKITKRGQNVTFRCDPISEHNRLYWYRQTLGQGPEFLTYFQNEAQLEKSRLLSDRFSAERPKGSFSTLEIQRTEQGDSAMYLCASSHTQGSMYEQYFGPGTRLTVT.

The chain joins TRBV5-1 to TRBJ2-3, with D tentatively TRBD1 (5 bases). Trimming took 4 bases from V and 2 from J, leaving 17 bases between them. The germline CDR1 and CDR2 sequences are SGHRS and YFSETQ. The CDR3 is 16 residues long. For the CDR3, the DNA is TGCGCCAGCAGCGCCTGGACCCGCAGGGACACAGATACGCAGTATTTT. The encoded protein is CASSAWTRRDTDTQYF.

This clonotype was counted a few times. The rearrangement uses TRBV6-1 and TRBJ2-1; D is tentatively TRBD1 or TRBD2 (5 bases each). This CDR3 is built from 16 residues. V lost 3 bases and J lost 5, with 17 bases in between. Germline V gene data show CDR1 as MNHNS and CDR2 as SASEGT. CDR3 sequence (DNA): TGTGCCAGCAGTGAGCTCTATACGGGACCAGACAATGAGCAGTTCTTC. This encodes CASSELYTGPDNEQFF.

This sequence joins TRBV25-1 and TRBJ2-3; D is unresolved. This CDR3 region has 17 residues. Germline CDR1 and CDR2: MGHDK and SYGVNS. Between the trimmed V and J ends, which lost 4 bases and 5 bases, there was a span of 22 bases. The CDR3 spells CASSAPGPSPLEDTQYF. The CDR3 bases are TGTGCCAGCAGTGCCCCGGGCCCATCCCCCCTTGAAGATACGCAGTATTTT.

CDR3 sequence reads: CASSFPRGPYNEQFF. The CDR3 DNA reads as TGTGCCAGCAGCTTTCCCAGGGGTCCGTACAATGAGCAGTTCTTC. The V and J genes are TRBV7-2 and TRBJ2-1; D possibly corresponds to TRBD1 (6 bases). The CDR3 has 15 amino acids. Trimming stripped 3 bases from V and 4 bases from J, with 13 bases between. Germline V lookup: CDR1 SGHTA, CDR2 FQGNSA.

This clonotype was counted only a few times. The chain links TRBV20-1 to TRBJ2-5; D may be TRBD1 (6 bases). The end of the DNA is better explained by TRBJ2-7, so the J call may be wrong. The germline V gene encodes CDR1 DFQATT and CDR2 SNEGSKA (reference sequence). This CDR3 region has 12 residues. The CDR3 DNA sequence: TGCAGTGCAAACGTGGACAGCTGCGAGCAGTACTTC. It specifies CSANVDSCEQYF.

This clonotype was detected a few times. This chain connects TRBV12-3 or TRBV12-4 to TRBJ2-1; 7 bases align to TRBD2. After removal of 0 bases from V and 1 base from J, the junction contained 12 bases not matched to a gene. The length of the CDR3 is 19 residues. The CDR3 region is CASSLATSRVGISYNEQFF. The DNA for the CDR3 is TGTGCCAGCAGTTTAGCGACTAGCCGGGTGGGGATTTCCTACAATGAGCAGTTCTTC.

The gene calls are TRBV3-1 and TRBJ2-7, with 8 nucleotides matching TRBD1. CDR1 and CDR2 (germline): LGHDT, YNNKEL (reference sequence). J was trimmed by 2 bases and V by 1 base; bases with no gene match: 10. The length of the CDR3 is 17 residues. The CDR3 nucleotides are TGTGCCAGCAGCCAAGGTTTTTCCGGGACAGGAGCCTACGAGCAGTACTTC. Translated: CASSQGFSGTGAYEQYF.

This clonotype was seen a handful of times. The rearrangement links TRBV12-3 or TRBV12-4 to TRBJ1-2; D remains ambiguous. This CDR3 has 12 amino acids. Trimming left V 6 bases short and J 4 bases short, with 9 bases between. The CDR3 DNA sequence: TGTGCCAGCAGCGGTATCGGCTATGGCTACACCTTC. Its protein product is CASSGIGYGYTF.

This clonotype was detected only a few times. The chain carries TRBV29-1 and TRBJ2-5; 8 bases map to TRBD2. The V segment lost 1 base and the J segment 5 bases; nucleotides outside the gene matches: 3. CDR3 length: 13 amino acids. The germline V gene has CDR1 SQVTM and CDR2 ANQGSEA. The CDR3 DNA is TGCAGCGTTGAAGGGACTAGCCGGGAGACCCAGTACTTC. Encoded protein: CSVEGTSRETQYF.

This clonotype came up a few times. This rearrangement joins TRBV28 to TRBJ2-1; D might be TRBD1 (5 bases). This CDR3 region has 15 residues. Looked up from germline, CDR1 is MDHEN and CDR2 is SYDVKM. V dropped 7 bases and J dropped 5 bases, with 18 bases sitting between them. The CDR3 sequence: CASKFEKQEDNEQFF. The CDR3 DNA reads TGTGCCAGCAAGTTCGAAAAACAGGAAGACAATGAGCAGTTCTTC. Filled out from reference TRBV28 and TRBJ2-1, the complete variable domain reads DVKVTQSSRYLVKRTGEKVFLECVQDMDHENMFWYRQDPGLGLRLIYFSYDVKMKEKGDIPEGYSVSREKKERFSLILESASTNQTSMYLCASKFEKQEDNEQFFGPGTRLTVL.

V gene TRBV9 combines with J gene TRBJ2-3; weak D call: TRBD2 (5 bases). V was clipped by 3 bases and J by 6 bases, with 23 bases between them. The germline CDR1 and CDR2 sequences are SGDLS and YYNGEE. CDR3 length: 17 residues. The CDR3 here is CASSEALKGPRGDTQYF. CDR3 bases: TGTGCCAGCAGCGAGGCCCTAAAGGGCCCCCGAGGGGATACGCAGTATTTT. Filled out from reference TRBV9 and TRBJ2-3, the complete variable domain reads DSGVTQTPKHLITATGQRVTLRCSPRSGDLSVYWYQQSLDQGLQFLIQYYNGEERAKGNILERFSAQQFPDLHSELNLSSLELGDSALYFCASSEALKGPRGDTQYFGPGTRLTVL.

This clonotype was found a few times. The chain couples TRBV4-3 to TRBJ2-4, with no clear D. Between the trimmed V and J ends, which lost 0 bases and 0 bases, there was a span of 6 bases. CDR3 length equals 15 residues. Germline values: CDR1 LGHNA, CDR2 YSLEER. CDR3 sequence: CASSQDYGAKNIQYF. DNA of the CDR3: TGCGCCAGCAGCCAAGATTACGGAGCCAAAAACATTCAGTACTTC.

This chain joins TRBV20-1 and TRBJ1-5; 9 bases fit TRBD1. The junction had 5 bases not matched to a gene; V was cut back by 6 bases and J by 2 bases. The germline gives CDR1 DFQATT, CDR2 SNEGSKA (reference sequence). The CDR3 covers 14 residues. Here the CDR3 reads CSASTGGRNQPQHF. The CDR3 DNA is TGCAGTGCCTCGACAGGGGGGCGCAATCAGCCCCAGCATTTT.